A single TCR beta chain is shown here with its context. Its antigen is undetermined. This entry belongs to a study of cytomegalovirus exposure and HLA in healthy donors. Overall study findings and caveats: High sensitivity and specificity were reportedly achieved when the classifier diagnosed cytomegalovirus status. Rare sequences made up most TCRs, while some public TCRs were found in many donors. According to the study, some 160 TCR beta chains were cytomegalovirus-associated.

Germline V lookup: CDR1 LGHNA, CDR2 YSLEER. V lost 0 bases and J 0 bases, leaving 7 bases between the germline ends. The CDR3 is 15 amino acids. Repertoires were generated with immunoSEQ multiplex PCR, while TCRdb's copy carries only in-frame clones and drops some. Among under 140,000 clones listed, 89% were seen once. The donors were in the roughly 130-subject validation cohort, distinct from the roughly 600-subject first cohort. The chain recombines TRBV4-3 with TRBJ2-3; D perhaps matches TRBD1 (5 bases). Source material: PBMCs. The sequence came from a woman aged 18-29 years in good health and CMV-seronegative. The CDR3 protein is CASSQEGASTDTQYF. In DNA, the CDR3 is TGCGCCAGCAGCCAAGAAGGGGCCAGCACAGATACGCAGTATTTT.